Listed below are T cell receptor beta chains from one sample, sequenced in a study of identical twins. A single record per CDR3 protein comes from TCRdb applying MiXCR to the 5' RACE reads. The sample includes roughly 570,000 distinct CDR3 sequences, over 8.5% of them seen just once. This sample was also put to use in a study of yellow fever vaccine responses in identical twins.

The source material was PBMCs. These TCRs come from a woman younger than 30 in good health. CDR3s include the opening cysteine and the closing phenylalanine or tryptophan. D genes are given only for firm matches. A clone size is listed for some rows: how often the clone was seen (once, few, many), or a class if it is expanded.

NA TRBJ1-1 TRBV5-1 16 few CASSYRLDRKNTEAFF TGCGCCAGCAGCTACCGACTAGACAGGAAGAACACTGAAGCTTTCTTT
TRBD1 TRBJ2-1 TRBV10-3 14 NA CAISEPGQRNEQFF TGTGCCATCAGTGAGCCGGGACAGCGGAATGAGCAGTTCTTC
NA TRBJ1-1 TRBV28 14 NA CASSFPGSDTEAFF TGTGCCAGCAGTTTCCCAGGGTCGGACACTGAAGCTTTCTTT
TRBD2 TRBJ2-5 TRBV2 16 many CASSPVAGNVQETQYF TGTGCCAGCAGTCCAGTAGCGGGGAATGTTCAAGAGACCCAGTACTTC
NA TRBJ2-7 TRBV5-1 12 many CASSGEAYEQYF TGCGCCAGCAGCGGGGAGGCCTACGAGCAGTACTTC
NA TRBJ2-7 TRBV24-1 13 NA CATSARAGSPRYF TGTGCCACCAGTGCTCGCGCGGGGAGCCCACGGTACTTC
TRBD2 TRBJ2-3 TRBV10-3 17 NA CAISEGGRAGGTDTQYF TGTGCCATCAGTGAAGGCGGGAGGGCCGGAGGCACAGATACGCAGTATTTT
NA TRBJ2-5 TRBV29-1 11 NA CSVGDGVTQYF TGCAGCGTTGGGGACGGAGTGACCCAGTACTTC
TRBD2 TRBJ2-1 TRBV3-1 19 few CASSRGTSGVSSSYNEQFF TGTGCCAGCAGCCGCGGGACTAGCGGGGTGTCGAGCTCCTACAATGAGCAGTTCTTC
NA TRBJ2-2 TRBV10-3 14 many CAISELKLTGELFF TGTGCCATCAGTGAGCTGAAACTAACCGGGGAGCTGTTTTTT
NA TRBJ2-7 TRBV20-1 13 many CSATKGDWHEQYF TGCAGTGCTACTAAGGGGGACTGGCATGAGCAGTACTTC
TRBD1 TRBJ2-1 TRBV7-6 13 few CASSVLQGNEQFF TGTGCCAGCAGCGTCTTACAGGGGAATGAGCAGTTCTTC
TRBD1 TRBJ2-5 TRBV4-3 14 many CASSTRQGSETQYF TGCGCCAGCAGCACGAGACAGGGATCAGAGACCCAGTACTTC
NA TRBJ1-2 TRBV7-2 13 few CASRLQRNYGYTF TGTGCCAGCAGGCTACAGAGAAACTATGGCTACACCTTC
TRBD2 TRBJ2-2 TRBV10-1 15 few CASSDSGTDTGELFF TGCGCCAGCAGTGATAGCGGGACCGACACCGGGGAGCTGTTTTTT
NA TRBJ1-1 TRBV10-3 12 NA CAIAPGGTEAFF TGTGCCATCGCGCCAGGTGGGACTGAAGCTTTCTTT
NA TRBJ1-1 TRBV11-1 14 NA CASSKDGGGTEAFF TGTGCCAGCAGCAAGGACGGAGGGGGCACTGAAGCTTTCTTT
TRBD1 TRBJ1-5 TRBV20-1 16 few CSARVPGQGDNQPQHF TGCAGTGCTAGGGTCCCGGGACAGGGGGACAATCAGCCCCAGCATTTT
TRBD2 TRBJ2-7 TRBV11-2 18 few CASSSELAGRFGGHEQYF TGTGCCAGCAGCTCCGAACTAGCGGGGAGGTTCGGGGGTCACGAGCAGTACTTC
NA TRBJ2-7 TRBV7-6 15 few CASSRNSPTDYGQYF TGTGCCAGCAGCCGCAACTCCCCGACCGATTACGGGCAGTACTTC
NA TRBJ1-5 TRBV19 15 NA CASSALGGAGQPQHF TGTGCCAGTAGTGCCTTGGGGGGCGCGGGCCAGCCCCAGCATTTT
NA TRBJ2-3 TRBV9 16 NA CASSVAGYRETDTQYF TGTGCCAGCAGCGTAGCTGGGTACAGGGAAACAGATACGCAGTATTTT
NA TRBJ1-6 TRBV14 15 many CASSQDIGVNSPLHF TGTGCCAGCAGCCAAGATATCGGGGTTAATTCACCCCTCCACTTT
TRBD1 TRBJ2-7 TRBV24-1 19 many CATSNHVPGRDSSSYEQYF TGTGCCACCAGTAATCACGTACCAGGTCGGGACAGCTCCTCCTACGAGCAGTACTTC
NA TRBJ2-2 TRBV29-1 17 many CSVAGGRRAVGTGELFF TGCAGCGTCGCCGGAGGGCGGAGGGCTGTGGGCACCGGGGAGCTGTTTTTT
NA TRBJ2-7 TRBV6-5 13 NA CASSYSTGDEQYF TGTGCCAGCAGTTACTCAACGGGGGACGAGCAGTACTTC
NA TRBJ2-2 TRBV24-1 13 many CATREGWTGELFF TGTGCCACCAGGGAGGGATGGACCGGGGAGCTGTTTTTT
TRBD1 TRBJ1-2 TRBV14 15 many CASSQAGTGNYGYTF TGTGCCAGCAGCCAAGCCGGGACAGGCAACTATGGCTACACCTTC
NA TRBJ2-5 TRBV7-8 17 many CASSLRSGRGIQETQYF TGTGCCAGCAGCTTACGTTCAGGGAGGGGGATCCAAGAGACCCAGTACTTC
TRBD1 TRBJ2-1 TRBV4-3 17 NA CASSQVGTGGPRDEQFF TGCGCCAGCAGCCAAGTAGGGACAGGCGGTCCGAGGGATGAGCAGTTCTTC
NA TRBJ2-4 TRBV12-3/TRBV12-4 17 NA CASSLARTTLAKNIQYF TGTGCCAGCAGTTTAGCGCGGACAACTCTAGCCAAAAACATTCAGTACTTC
NA TRBJ2-2 TRBV19 14 NA CASTTFRNTGELFF TGTGCCAGTACCACGTTCAGAAACACCGGGGAGCTGTTTTTT
NA TRBJ2-2 TRBV2 13 many CATLEGNTGELFF TGTGCCACCCTGGAAGGGAACACCGGGGAGCTGTTTTTT
NA TRBJ2-7 TRBV7-9 12 many CASSRGSYEQYF TGTGCCAGCAGCCGCGGTTCCTACGAGCAGTACTTC
NA TRBJ1-1 TRBV28 15 many CASSVPGGSGSEAFF TGTGCCAGCAGTGTCCCGGGGGGGAGCGGATCTGAAGCTTTCTTT
NA TRBJ2-3 TRBV24-1 17 few CATSDTRQVGDTDTQYF TGTGCCACCAGTGACACCCGACAGGTCGGGGACACAGATACGCAGTATTTT
TRBD1 TRBJ2-7 TRBV28 16 many CASSYHRGLGTYEQYF TGTGCCAGCAGTTACCACAGGGGGCTCGGCACCTACGAGCAGTACTTC
NA TRBJ2-5 TRBV29-1 14 few CSVERDFNQETQYF TGCAGCGTTGAACGGGACTTCAACCAAGAGACCCAGTACTTC
NA TRBJ2-7 TRBV12-3/TRBV12-4 16 few CASSLAVPGLSYEQYF TGTGCCAGCAGTTTAGCGGTTCCAGGTCTTTCCTACGAGCAGTACTTC
TRBD2 TRBJ2-3 TRBV12-5 17 many CASGKTSGRPGTDTQYF TGTGCTAGTGGCAAGACTAGCGGGAGACCCGGGACAGATACGCAGTATTTT
NA TRBJ2-7 TRBV7-6 14 many CASSLMRRGDEQYF TGTGCCAGCAGCTTAATGAGGAGGGGCGACGAGCAGTACTTC
NA TRBJ1-4 TRBV10-3 14 NA CATSGGQPNEKLFF TGTGCCACCAGCGGCGGACAGCCGAATGAAAAACTGTTTTTT
NA TRBJ2-7 TRBV20-1 12 few CSATSRDYEQYF TGCAGTGCTACATCAAGGGACTACGAGCAGTACTTC
TRBD2 TRBJ2-5 TRBV7-2 18 NA CASSLAPGLAGGLKTQYF TGTGCCAGCAGCTTAGCGCCGGGACTAGCGGGGGGGTTGAAGACCCAGTACTTC
TRBD2 TRBJ2-3 TRBV20-1 15 few CSAPTSGGLTDTQYF TGCAGTGCGCCAACTAGCGGGGGACTCACAGATACGCAGTATTTT
NA TRBJ2-7 TRBV5-5 15 NA CASSPDPRGWDEQYF TGTGCCAGCAGCCCCGACCCCCGTGGGTGGGACGAGCAGTACTTC
NA TRBJ2-2 TRBV7-3 14 once CASSLGLVTGELFF TGTGCCAGCAGCCTAGGGTTGGTTACCGGGGAGCTGTTTTTT
NA TRBJ2-3 TRBV29-1 15 many CSVEVAGDSTDTQYF TGCAGCGTTGAAGTGGCAGGGGATAGCACAGATACGCAGTATTTT
TRBD1 TRBJ2-7 TRBV2 15 few CASSEEGQVFNEQYF TGTGCCAGCAGTGAAGAAGGACAGGTTTTCAACGAGCAGTACTTC
TRBD2 TRBJ2-7 TRBV5-1 17 few CASSSGTSGGPPYEQYF TGCGCCAGCAGCTCCGGGACTAGCGGGGGTCCTCCCTACGAGCAGTACTTC
TRBD1 TRBJ2-7 TRBV6-1 11 few CAHGQGYEQYF TGTGCCCACGGACAGGGCTACGAGCAGTACTTC
NA TRBJ2-1 TRBV2 13 few CASKAELYNEQFF TGTGCCAGCAAGGCGGAGCTATACAATGAGCAGTTCTTC
TRBD2 TRBJ2-1 TRBV20-1 14 many CSAGREYSYNEQFF TGCAGTGCTGGGAGGGAGTACTCCTACAATGAGCAGTTCTTC
TRBD2 TRBJ2-7 TRBV18 19 NA CASSRTGTSGALITYEQYF TGTGCCAGCTCACGTACCGGGACTAGCGGGGCCCTTATTACCTACGAGCAGTACTTC
NA TRBJ1-1 TRBV6-1 12 few CASRPMNTEAFF TGTGCCAGCAGGCCGATGAACACTGAAGCTTTCTTT
TRBD1 TRBJ1-1 TRBV10-3 15 many CAISEGDRGPPEAFF TGTGCCATCAGTGAAGGGGACAGGGGTCCCCCTGAAGCTTTCTTT
NA TRBJ1-2 TRBV12-3/TRBV12-4 14 NA CASSLRRGAYGYTF TGTGCCAGCAGTTTACGAAGGGGCGCCTATGGCTACACCTTC